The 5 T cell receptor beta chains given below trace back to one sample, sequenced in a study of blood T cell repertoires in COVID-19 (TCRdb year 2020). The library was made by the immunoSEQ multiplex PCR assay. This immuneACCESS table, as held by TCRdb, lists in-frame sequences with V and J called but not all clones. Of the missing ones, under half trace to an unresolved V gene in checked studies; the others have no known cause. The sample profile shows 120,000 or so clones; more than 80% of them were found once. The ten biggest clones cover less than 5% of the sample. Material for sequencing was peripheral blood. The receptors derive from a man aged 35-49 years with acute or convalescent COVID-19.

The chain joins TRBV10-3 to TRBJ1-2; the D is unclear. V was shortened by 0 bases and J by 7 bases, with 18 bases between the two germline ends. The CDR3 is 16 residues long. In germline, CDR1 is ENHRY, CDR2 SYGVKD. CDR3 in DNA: TGTGCCATCAGTGAGTCTATTAGGTCAGCGGATCCTGGCTACACCTTC. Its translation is CAISESIRSADPGYTF.

The CDR3 coding sequence is TGTGCCAGCAGTAGATCTAACTATGGCTACACCTTC. Translated: CASSRSNYGYTF. This sequence joins TRBV14 and TRBJ1-2; D is uncertain. V lost 6 bases, J lost 0 bases, and 5 bases lay in between. Germline CDR1 is SGHDN and CDR2 is FVKESK. This CDR3 is built from 12 residues.

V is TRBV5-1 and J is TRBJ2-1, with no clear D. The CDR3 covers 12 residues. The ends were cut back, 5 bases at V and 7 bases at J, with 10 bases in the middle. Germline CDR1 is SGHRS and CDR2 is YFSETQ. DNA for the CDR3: TGCGCCAGCAGGGAGTCTAGGAATGAGCAGTTCTTC. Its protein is CASRESRNEQFF.

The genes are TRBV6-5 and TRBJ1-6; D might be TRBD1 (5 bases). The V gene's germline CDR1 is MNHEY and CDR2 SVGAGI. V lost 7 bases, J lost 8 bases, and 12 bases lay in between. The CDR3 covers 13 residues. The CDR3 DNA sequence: TGTGCCAGCATCCGGGGGATAGATTCACCCCTCCACTTT. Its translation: CASIRGIDSPLHF.

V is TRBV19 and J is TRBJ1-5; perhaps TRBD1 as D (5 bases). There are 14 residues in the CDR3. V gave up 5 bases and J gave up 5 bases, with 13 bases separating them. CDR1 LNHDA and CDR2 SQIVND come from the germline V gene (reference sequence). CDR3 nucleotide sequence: TGTGCCAGTAGTGGCGGGGGAGAATATCAGCCCCAGCATTTT. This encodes CASSGGGEYQPQHF.